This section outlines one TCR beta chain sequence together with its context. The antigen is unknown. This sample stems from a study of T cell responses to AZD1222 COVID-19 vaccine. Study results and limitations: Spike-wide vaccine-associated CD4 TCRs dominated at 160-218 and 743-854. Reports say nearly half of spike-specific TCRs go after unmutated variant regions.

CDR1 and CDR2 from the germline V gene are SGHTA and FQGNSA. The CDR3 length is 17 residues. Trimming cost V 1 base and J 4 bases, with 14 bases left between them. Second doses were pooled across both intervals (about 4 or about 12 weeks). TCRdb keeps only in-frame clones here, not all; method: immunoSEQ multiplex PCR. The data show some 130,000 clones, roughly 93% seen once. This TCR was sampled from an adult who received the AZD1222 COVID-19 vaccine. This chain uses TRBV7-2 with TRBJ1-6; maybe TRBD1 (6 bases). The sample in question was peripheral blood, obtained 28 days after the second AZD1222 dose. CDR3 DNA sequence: TGTGCCAGCAGCTTAGGTGGGGGGGCCCTATATAATTCACCCCTCCACTTT. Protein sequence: CASSLGGGALYNSPLHF. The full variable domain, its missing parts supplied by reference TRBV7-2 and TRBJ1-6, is GAGVSQSPSNKVTEKGKDVELRCDPISGHTALYWYRQSLGQGLEFLIYFQGNSAPDKSGLPSDRFSAERTGGSVSTLTIQRTQQEDSAVYLCASSLGGGALYNSPLHFGNGTRLTVT.